A single sample is the source of the 23 T cell receptor beta chains below, sequenced in a study of shared clonotypes between healthy human individuals. Sequencing was performed with immunoSEQ multiplex PCR; in TCRdb, only in-frame clones are kept and a portion is missing. The profile shows around 550,000 clones, 90% to 96% of them singletons. Sequencing was performed on naive CD4+ T cells sorted from blood. Subset in this sample: CD45RA+ positively selected. All receptors come from a woman aged 30 to 39 in good health.

As for this clone: The identical CDR3 is also encoded by other nucleotide sequences in the sample. This sequence joins TRBV5-1 and TRBJ2-7; 9 nucleotides line up with TRBD1. Germline CDR1 SGHRS, CDR2 YFSETQ. The V gene end was trimmed by 3 bases and the J gene end by 4 bases; junction bases not matched to a gene: 5. The CDR3 loop spans 14 amino acids. The CDR3 loop is CASSSGTGSYEQYF. The CDR3 DNA reads TGCGCCAGCAGCTCCGGGACAGGGAGTTACGAGCAGTACTTC.

The V call is TRBV20-1, the J call TRBJ2-1; D gene unclear. In germline, CDR1 is DFQATT, CDR2 SNEGSKA (reference sequence). V was cut by 5 bases and J by 4 bases, with 6 bases left in between. This CDR3 has 11 amino acids. The CDR3 nucleotides read TGCAGTGCTTCGCGATACAATGAGCAGTTCTTC. Residues: CSASRYNEQFF.

This chain connects TRBV5-5 to TRBJ2-7; D not resolved. CDR1 is SGHKS, CDR2 YYEKEE, per germline (reference sequence). This CDR3 has 15 residues. Trimming shortened V by 0 bases and J by 0 bases, and 10 bases separated the two germline ends. CDR3 amino acids: CASSLVGVISYEQYF. DNA of the CDR3: TGTGCCAGCAGCTTGGTTGGGGTCATCTCCTACGAGCAGTACTTC.

V and J are TRBV19 and TRBJ2-2; 9 bases are shared with TRBD1. CDR1 and CDR2 from the germline V gene are LNHDA and SQIVND (reference sequence). There are 15 residues in the CDR3. The junction had 5 bases not matched to a gene; V was cut back by 5 bases and J by 4 bases. CDR3 bases: TGTGCCAGTAGTCCGGGACAGGGACGCACCGGGGAGCTGTTTTTT. Its translation is CASSPGQGRTGELFF.

The chain employs TRBV27 and TRBJ2-7; no reliable D call. CDR1 and CDR2 from the germline V gene are MNHEY and SMNVEV (reference sequence). This CDR3 comprises 14 residues. Trimming took off 2 bases at V and 2 bases at J, with 10 bases between the two ends. CDR3 sequence: CASSLEAGTYEQYF. The CDR3 DNA follows: TGTGCCAGCAGTTTAGAGGCAGGAACCTACGAGCAGTACTTC.

The chain links TRBV28 to TRBJ1-2, with a possible D match to TRBD1 (6 bases). V shed 6 bases and J shed 2 bases, with 10 bases lying between them. Germline V gene data show CDR1 as MDHEN and CDR2 as SYDVKM. The CDR3 consists of 13 residues. The CDR3 is CASRPDRNYGYTF. DNA of the CDR3: TGTGCCAGCAGACCAGACAGGAACTATGGCTACACCTTC.

The chain recombines TRBV7-7 with TRBJ2-7; D might be TRBD1 (6 bases). This CDR3 contains 14 residues. Germline V gene lookup returns CDR1 SSHAT and CDR2 FNYEAQ (reference sequence). Trimming stripped 2 bases from V and 0 bases from J, with 8 bases between. CDR3 sequence (DNA): TGTGCCAGCAGCTTAACACAGGGCTCCTACGAGCAGTACTTC. This sequence encodes CASSLTQGSYEQYF.

The sample holds one count of this clone. The J gene is TRBJ2-7, the V gene TRBV7-8, with 15 positions matching TRBD2. The CDR3 is 16 residues long. The junction had 6 bases not matched to a gene; V was cut back by 5 bases and J by 4 bases. Germline loops: CDR1 SGHVS, CDR2 FQNEAQ. The CDR3: CASSAGLAGGWYEQYF. CDR3 nucleotide sequence: TGTGCCAGCAGCGCTGGACTAGCGGGAGGGTGGTACGAGCAGTACTTC.

The CDR3 sequence is CAWSAGTYQETQYF. The DNA of the CDR3 is TGTGCCTGGAGTGCTGGGACTTACCAAGAGACCCAGTACTTC. The chain combines TRBV30 with TRBJ2-5; TRBD2 is a possible D gene (6 bases). The CDR3 contains 14 residues. Trimming left V 1 base short and J 0 bases short, with 9 bases between. Per the germline V gene, CDR1 is GTSNPN and CDR2 is SVGIG (reference sequence).

The chain has TRBV5-1 and TRBJ2-3, with D possibly matching TRBD1 (6 bases). With 1 base removed from V and 6 bases from J, the gap between germline ends came to 18 bases. This CDR3 is built from 16 residues. Germline CDR1 SGHRS, CDR2 YFSETQ. Here the CDR3 reads CASSLSQGYQGDTQYF. Written as DNA, the CDR3 is TGCGCCAGCAGCTTGTCTCAGGGGTACCAAGGGGATACGCAGTATTTT.

CDR3 sequence reads: CASSIRQGYEQFF. Written as DNA, the CDR3 is TGTGCCAGTAGTATTCGGCAGGGCTATGAGCAGTTCTTC. The chain couples TRBV19 to TRBJ2-1; D may be TRBD1 (5 bases). Looked up from germline, CDR1 is LNHDA and CDR2 is SQIVND (reference sequence). The CDR3 is made up of 13 amino acids. V lost 3 bases to trimming and J lost 8 bases, with 11 bases between them.

The V and J genes are TRBV27 and TRBJ2-1, with D unclear. V was clipped by 5 bases and J by 1 base, with 6 bases between them. The CDR3 runs 13 residues. The germline gives CDR1 MNHEY, CDR2 SMNVEV (reference sequence). The CDR3, as DNA: TGTGCCAGCAGTCAACGATCCTACAATGAGCAGTTCTTC. This gives the protein CASSQRSYNEQFF.

V and J are TRBV4-3 and TRBJ2-7, with TRBD2 as a possible D gene (7 bases). Per germline, CDR1 LGHNA and CDR2 YSLEER. V lost 0 bases and J 4 bases, leaving 16 bases between the germline ends. The CDR3 is 16 amino acids. The CDR3 protein is CASSQEPREGGYEQYF. The CDR3 DNA is TGCGCCAGCAGCCAAGAACCCAGGGAGGGGGGATACGAGCAGTACTTC.

Here the CDR3 reads CGSGTGYQGAFF. Here the CDR3 DNA reads TGTGGGTCCGGGACAGGGTACCAGGGGGCTTTCTTT. J is TRBJ1-1 and V is TRBV28, with 9 bases fitting TRBD1. The CDR3 extends over 12 amino acids. CDR1 and CDR2 (germline): MDHEN, SYDVKM.

The chain joins TRBV7-3 to TRBJ1-6; 8 positions agree with TRBD1. The CDR3 runs 14 residues. The germline V gene has CDR1 SGHTA and CDR2 FQGTGA. J lost 7 bases, V lost 5 bases, and 4 bases had no gene match. The CDR3 sequence is CASSDRGGNSPLHF. Here the CDR3 DNA reads TGTGCCAGCAGCGACAGGGGTGGAAATTCACCCCTCCACTTT.

This clone was recorded once. This chain uses TRBV4-1 with TRBJ1-4; D unclear. Germline CDR1 MGHRA, CDR2 YSYEKL. This CDR3 comprises 14 residues. Trimming cost V 1 base and J 4 bases, with 7 bases left between them. The CDR3 reads CASSQAAGNEKLFF. The CDR3 DNA follows: TGCGCCAGCAGCCAAGCGGCGGGTAATGAAAAACTGTTTTTT.

The chain's CDR3 is CAIKPGASIGVYTF. CDR3 DNA: TGTGCCATCAAACCGGGGGCTTCTATTGGGGTCTACACCTTC. The chain couples TRBV10-3 to TRBJ1-2; D may be TRBD1 (6 bases). V was trimmed by 7 bases and J by 10 bases, leaving 22 bases between them. The germline gives CDR1 ENHRY, CDR2 SYGVKD. The CDR3 contains 14 residues.

The rearrangement links TRBV4-2 to TRBJ2-7; tentatively, D is TRBD2 (5 bases). CDR3 length equals 15 residues. Trimming removed 0 bases from V and 4 bases from J, with 13 bases in between. CDR1 is LGHNA, CDR2 YNFKEQ, per germline. The CDR3 sequence is CASSQDTLANYEQYF. For the CDR3, the DNA is TGTGCCAGCAGCCAAGATACTCTAGCAAATTACGAGCAGTACTTC.

The rearrangement uses TRBV6-5 and TRBJ1-1; D is possibly TRBD1 (6 bases). Germline values: CDR1 MNHEY, CDR2 SVGAGI. The length of the CDR3 is 15 residues. V was trimmed by 6 bases and J by 5 bases, leaving 19 bases between them. The DNA for the CDR3 is TGTGCCAGCAGCAAGAACAGGGCCGGTAGGACTGAAGCTTTCTTT. This encodes CASSKNRAGRTEAFF.

The count of this clone is one. The V gene is TRBV7-9, the J gene TRBJ2-3; TRBD2 is a possible D gene (7 bases). V lost 6 bases, J lost 5 bases, and 18 bases lay in between. This CDR3 has 15 amino acids. CDR1 SEHNR and CDR2 FQNEAQ come from the germline V gene (reference sequence). The CDR3 protein is CASSSGQLAGDTQYF. The CDR3, as DNA: TGTGCCAGCAGTTCTGGACAGTTAGCGGGAGATACGCAGTATTTT.

The CDR3 protein is CASSYRQGPYEQYF. The DNA for the CDR3 is TGTGCCAGCAGCTACCGACAGGGACCGTACGAGCAGTACTTC. The J gene is TRBJ2-5, the V gene TRBV11-2, with 7 positions matching TRBD1. The J call may be faulty, since TRBJ2-7 better matches the DNA end. Germline V gene data show CDR1 as SGHAT and CDR2 as FQNNGV. The CDR3 is made up of 14 amino acids.

The chain carries TRBV5-1 and TRBJ2-1, with 10 bases lining up with TRBD2. The V gene's germline CDR1 is SGHRS and CDR2 YFSETQ. This CDR3 has 14 residues. J gave up 7 bases and V 4 bases, and 5 bases lay outside the gene matches. CDR3 bases: TGCGCCAGCAGCGCCGGACTAGCGGTGAATGAGCAGTTCTTC. Encoded protein: CASSAGLAVNEQFF.

The chain links TRBV7-9 to TRBJ2-5, with D perhaps matching TRBD1 (5 bases). From germline, CDR1 is SEHNR and CDR2 FQNEAQ (reference sequence). There are 16 residues in the CDR3. Trimming cost V 2 bases and J 5 bases, with 18 bases left between them. CDR3 region: CASSLSIWGSIETQYF. The CDR3 bases are TGTGCCAGCAGCTTATCTATTTGGGGCAGCATCGAGACCCAGTACTTC.